The next 20 T cell receptor beta chains were all read from a single sample in a study of blood T cell repertoires in COVID-19. Sequencing used immunoSEQ multiplex PCR; TCRdb keeps in-frame clones, though not all of them. The table has around 260,000 clones, approximately 83% seen once. Sample: peripheral blood. The receptors come from a human donor in a cohort sampled during active COVID-19.

J is TRBJ2-1 and V is TRBV7-2, with D maybe TRBD1 (6 bases). Trimming cost V 1 base and J 8 bases, with 9 bases left between them. The CDR3 length is 13 residues. The V gene's germline CDR1 is SGHTA and CDR2 FQGNSA. This CDR3 is CASSLGNRDEQFF. The CDR3 DNA follows: TGTGCCAGCAGCTTAGGGAACAGGGATGAGCAGTTCTTC. Combining the CDR3 with reference TRBV7-2 and TRBJ2-1 gives the whole variable domain GAGVSQSPSNKVTEKGKDVELRCDPISGHTALYWYRQSLGQGLEFLIYFQGNSAPDKSGLPSDRFSAERTGGSVSTLTIQRTQQEDSAVYLCASSLGNRDEQFFGPGTRLTVL.

This clone has more than one count but fewer than ten. The V and J genes are TRBV4-2 and TRBJ1-1; TRBD1 aligns across 9 bases. J gave up 5 bases and V 8 bases, and 15 bases lay outside the gene matches. The CDR3 is 16 amino acids. Looked up from germline, CDR1 is LGHNA and CDR2 is YNFKEQ. The CDR3 reads CASGPGTGSIETEAFF. The CDR3 DNA reads as TGTGCCAGCGGACCCGGGACAGGGTCCATAGAGACTGAAGCTTTCTTT.

This clone was recorded only once. The CDR3 region is CASRRQGPTEAFF. The CDR3 DNA sequence: TGTGCCAGCAGACGACAGGGCCCGACAGAAGCTTTCTTT. The chain has TRBV6-5 and TRBJ1-1; 7 nucleotides align to TRBD1. Germline V gives CDR1 MNHEY, CDR2 SVGAGI. V was clipped by 6 bases and J by 8 bases; unmatched bases: 9. The CDR3 consists of 13 residues.

This chain's CDR3 is CASSLEAGGIDEQFF. CDR3 DNA: TGTGCCAGCTCACTCGAAGCGGGAGGAATAGATGAGCAGTTCTTC. This chain uses TRBV18 with TRBJ2-1; the match to TRBD2 covers 9 bases. CDR3 length: 15 residues. CDR1 is KGHSH and CDR2 is LQKENI in the germline V gene. Trimming at V came to 4 bases and at J to 8 bases, leaving 9 bases not matched to a gene.

The chain carries TRBV6-2 or TRBV6-3 and TRBJ2-5, with D perhaps matching TRBD2 (6 bases). The V end was cut by 2 bases, the J end by 3 bases, with 22 bases between. The germline CDR1 and CDR2 sequences are MNHEY and SVGEGT. CDR3 length equals 18 residues. This CDR3 is CASSYPLAGQGLKETQYF. The CDR3 DNA follows: TGTGCCAGCAGTTACCCCCTGGCGGGGCAAGGTTTAAAAGAGACCCAGTACTTC.

This sequence joins TRBV2 and TRBJ1-2; D not resolved. V lost 6 bases and J 8 bases, leaving 22 bases between the germline ends. CDR1 and CDR2 from the germline V gene are SNHLY and FYNNEI. The CDR3 is 15 amino acids. CDR3 DNA sequence: TGTGCCAGCAGGCCCGACCGAGTCCTATCTAGCGGCTACACCTTC. Protein: CASRPDRVLSSGYTF.

This chain joins TRBV28 and TRBJ2-1, with TRBD1 matching 11 bases. The CDR3 spans 15 residues. Unmatched junction bases numbered 8, after V lost 7 bases and J lost 6 bases. Germline CDR1 MDHEN, CDR2 SYDVKM. In DNA, the CDR3 is TGTGCCAGCACCATCGGGGGGACAGGGGGCAATGAGCAGTTCTTC. Translated: CASTIGGTGGNEQFF.

The CDR3, as DNA: TGTGCCACCAGTGAGGGCCTAGCGGGAGGGTCCCACGACCAGGAGCAGTTCTTC. It specifies CATSEGLAGGSHDQEQFF. V gene TRBV24-1 combines with J gene TRBJ2-1; 12 bases fit TRBD2. The CDR3 contains 18 residues. V shed 4 bases and J 10 bases; nucleotides not matched to a gene: 16. The germline V gene encodes CDR1 KGHDR and CDR2 SFDVKD.

Here the CDR3 DNA reads TGTGCCAGCAGTCCACAGGGGCAAACTGAAGCTTTCTTT. Residues: CASSPQGQTEAFF. The gene calls are TRBV12-3 or TRBV12-4 and TRBJ1-1; 7 nucleotides match TRBD1. The CDR3 is 13 amino acids. V gave up 5 bases and J gave up 5 bases; unmatched junction bases: 5.

The V call is TRBV6-5, the J call TRBJ1-4, with D perhaps matching TRBD1 (5 bases). This CDR3 comprises 14 residues. CDR1 and CDR2 from the germline V gene are MNHEY and SVGAGI. Trimming took 5 bases from V and 5 from J, leaving 12 bases between them. CDR3 coding DNA: TGTGCCAGCAGTCGCAGGGCCAGGAATGAAAAACTGTTTTTT. This translates into CASSRRARNEKLFF.

V usage is TRBV3-1 (or the pseudogene TRBV3-2) and J usage is TRBJ2-7; possibly TRBD2 for D (5 bases). The V end lost 1 base, the J end lost 4 bases, and 11 bases lay between the germline ends. CDR1 LGHDT and CDR2 YNNKEL come from the germline V gene (reference sequence). CDR3 length: 14 amino acids. This chain's CDR3 is CASSQGRTAYEQYF. CDR3 bases: TGTGCCAGCAGCCAAGGCCGGACTGCTTACGAGCAGTACTTC.

The chain employs TRBV28 and TRBJ2-1; possibly TRBD2 for D (6 bases). CDR1 and CDR2 from the germline V gene are MDHEN and SYDVKM. This CDR3 has 14 residues. V lost 6 bases, J lost 9 bases, and 18 bases lay in between. This CDR3 reads CASSLQTSPREQFF. In DNA form, the CDR3 reads TGTGCCAGCAGCTTACAGACTAGTCCGCGTGAGCAGTTCTTC.

The rearrangement uses TRBV5-1 and TRBJ2-2; maybe TRBD2 (5 bases). The CDR3 sequence is 14 residues long. V was shortened by 5 bases and J by 1 base, with 9 bases between the two germline ends. Germline assignment: CDR1 SGHRS and CDR2 YFSETQ. CDR3 in amino acids: CASRRDLNTGELFF. The CDR3 DNA reads TGCGCCAGCAGGAGGGATTTGAACACCGGGGAGCTGTTTTTT. Variable domain in full (rest from reference TRBV5-1 and TRBJ2-2): KAGVTQTPRYLIKTRGQQVTLSCSPISGHRSVSWYQQTPGQGLQFLFEYFSETQRNKGNFPGRFSGRQFSNSRSEMNVSTLELGDSALYLCASRRDLNTGELFFGEGSRLTVL.

This rearrangement joins TRBV3-1 (or the pseudogene TRBV3-2) to TRBJ2-2; 9 nucleotides line up with TRBD1. Germline CDR1 reads LGHDT; CDR2 reads YNNKEL (reference sequence). There are 16 residues in the CDR3. The trim removed 4 bases at V and 2 bases at J, leaving 5 bases unmatched. CDR3 DNA: TGTGCCAGCAGCCCTCACAGGGGGCGCAACACCGGGGAGCTGTTTTTT. It encodes CASSPHRGRNTGELFF.

CDR3 amino acids: CASCEGVPGVSRAFF. In nucleotides, the CDR3 is TGTGCCAGTTGTGAAGGGGTGCCCGGCGTGTCTAGGGCTTTCTTT. V gene TRBV7-2 combines with J gene TRBJ1-1, with a weak D call TRBD1 (5 bases). Deletions cut 9 bases from V and 11 bases from J, with 28 bases between. CDR1 and CDR2 (germline): SGHTA, FQGNSA. This CDR3 has 15 residues.

This clone showed up just once. The chain links TRBV4-2 to TRBJ2-1, with 15 bases fitting TRBD2. After removal of 0 bases from V and 16 bases from J, the junction contained 4 bases not matched to a gene. The germline V gene encodes CDR1 LGHNA and CDR2 YNFKEQ. This CDR3 spans 14 amino acids. This CDR3 is CASSQDGTSGRFFF. In DNA form, the CDR3 reads TGTGCCAGCAGCCAAGACGGGACTAGCGGGAGGTTCTTCTTC.

V gene TRBV29-1 combines with J gene TRBJ1-5; possibly TRBD1 for D (5 bases). The CDR3 runs to 13 residues. Trimming removed 5 bases at V and 3 bases at J, with 11 bases between. From germline, CDR1 is SQVTM and CDR2 ANQGSEA. CDR3 in DNA: TGCAGCGTTACTGCAGGGAACAATCAGCCCCAGCATTTT. It is translated as CSVTAGNNQPQHF.

The chain uses TRBV4-1 and TRBJ1-1; D call uncertain. This CDR3 region has 15 residues. V lost 1 base to trimming and J lost 4 bases, with 13 bases between them. Germline CDR1 is MGHRA and CDR2 is YSYEKL. This chain's CDR3 is CASSQAGVPGTEAFF. The CDR3 DNA sequence: TGCGCCAGCAGCCAAGCCGGGGTACCCGGCACTGAAGCTTTCTTT.

The V and J genes are TRBV4-1 and TRBJ2-2; TRBD1 agrees at 10 bases. The V and J ends lost 3 bases and 6 bases, in that order; junction bases with no gene match: 7. The CDR3 covers 16 residues. The germline gives CDR1 MGHRA, CDR2 YSYEKL. The CDR3 reads CASSQSDRGKSGELFF. CDR3 bases: TGCGCCAGCAGCCAGTCGGACAGGGGGAAGTCCGGGGAGCTGTTTTTT.

This chain links TRBV2 with TRBJ2-7, with D uncertain. V was clipped by 7 bases and J by 6 bases, with 13 bases between them. This CDR3 is built from 12 residues. Germline CDR1 and CDR2: SNHLY and FYNNEI. As DNA, the CDR3 is TGTGCCAGCACCCCCTACCCTCTCGAGCAGTACTTC. As protein: CASTPYPLEQYF.